Below, 15 T cell receptor beta chains from the same sample are listed, as sequenced in a study of CD8 T cells in ankylosing spondylitis. Notes on the study in general: It appeared that ankylosing spondylitis blood was characterized by a TCR beta motif of eight highly homologous variants.

TCRdb reanalysed the 5' RACE reads using MiXCR and keeps one entry per CDR3 protein. The sample yields under 950,000 distinct CDR3 sequences, 15% to 20% seen once. The antigens for these receptors are not known. Sequences were obtained from blood, either unsorted or a sorted T cell fraction (not recorded which). These receptors all come from a male donor with ankylosing spondylitis.

The chain uses TRBV5-1 and TRBJ2-1; D is unresolved. This CDR3 contains 15 residues. Germline CDR1 reads SGHRS; CDR2 reads YFSETQ. V lost 5 bases and J 0 bases, leaving 12 bases between the germline ends. The CDR3 is CASRTASSSYNEQFF. For the CDR3, the DNA is TGCGCCAGCAGAACAGCCAGTAGCTCCTACAATGAGCAGTTCTTC.

The rearrangement links TRBV11-1 to TRBJ2-1, with 13 bases matching TRBD2. This CDR3 is 22 amino acids long. After removal of 0 bases from V and 0 bases from J, the junction contained 14 bases not matched to a gene. Germline V gene sequence: CDR1 SGHAT, CDR2 FQDESV (reference sequence). The CDR3 is CASSLAGMGGLAGSSSYNEQFF. The DNA for the CDR3 is TGTGCCAGCAGCTTAGCGGGGATGGGGGGACTAGCGGGGTCGAGCTCCTACAATGAGCAGTTCTTC.

This clonotype was counted between two and nine times. The chain has TRBV5-1 and TRBJ2-3; D could derive from TRBD1 or TRBD2 (5 bases each). The germline V gene encodes CDR1 SGHRS and CDR2 YFSETQ. The length of the CDR3 is 13 residues. The germline V and J ends were trimmed by 2 bases and 5 bases, with 9 bases remaining between them. The CDR3 DNA sequence: TGCGCCAGCAGCTTCGGGGACCAAGATACGCAGTATTTT. Its translation: CASSFGDQDTQYF. The complete variable domain, with remaining parts taken from reference TRBV5-1 and TRBJ2-3, reads KAGVTQTPRYLIKTRGQQVTLSCSPISGHRSVSWYQQTPGQGLQFLFEYFSETQRNKGNFPGRFSGRQFSNSRSEMNVSTLELGDSALYLCASSFGDQDTQYFGPGTRLTVL.

V is TRBV12-3 or TRBV12-4 and J is TRBJ1-5; D might be TRBD1 (5 bases). V lost 6 bases to trimming and J lost 7 bases, with 19 bases between them. This CDR3 has 15 residues. The CDR3 nucleotides are TGTGCCAGCAGCCCGGGCGCCGGGGCTCGACAGCCCCAGCATTTT. Protein sequence: CASSPGAGARQPQHF.

The genes are TRBV5-1 and TRBJ2-1, with D tentatively TRBD1 (6 bases). The CDR3 consists of 15 residues. Germline V lookup: CDR1 SGHRS, CDR2 YFSETQ. Trimming removed 6 bases at V and 3 bases at J, with 16 bases between. The CDR3 sequence is CASTQRGGGYNEQFF. The CDR3 DNA reads as TGCGCCAGCACCCAAAGAGGGGGTGGCTACAATGAGCAGTTCTTC.

V is TRBV6-5 and J is TRBJ2-2; no firm D call. The germline V gene has CDR1 MNHEY and CDR2 SVGAGI. Deletions cut 1 base from V and 4 bases from J, with 10 bases between. This CDR3 is built from 15 residues. CDR3 region: CASSYYSPPTGELFF. CDR3 DNA sequence: TGTGCCAGCAGTTACTACTCCCCTCCCACCGGGGAGCTGTTTTTT.

This clonotype was detected only a few times. This rearrangement joins TRBV12-3 or TRBV12-4 to TRBJ2-7; D perhaps matches TRBD2 (6 bases). This CDR3 comprises 15 residues. The ends were cut back, 3 bases at V and 6 bases at J, with 18 bases in the middle. CDR3 sequence (DNA): TGTGCCAGCAGTTTCCCCCAGGGAGGAGTCTCCGAGCAGTACTTC. Protein product: CASSFPQGGVSEQYF.

V gene TRBV7-2 combines with J gene TRBJ2-5, with D maybe TRBD2 (6 bases). This CDR3 has 16 residues. V was cut by 2 bases and J by 0 bases, with 13 bases left in between. Germline CDR1 and CDR2: SGHTA and FQGNSA. Here the CDR3 reads CASSLIRGTYQETQYF. DNA of the CDR3: TGTGCCAGCAGCTTAATCCGGGGGACGTACCAAGAGACCCAGTACTTC.

This clonotype has a handful of counts. The chain carries TRBV6-1 and TRBJ1-2; 9 nucleotides agree with TRBD1. The CDR3 is 15 amino acids. Germline CDR1 is MNHNS and CDR2 is SASEGT. V lost 7 bases to trimming and J lost 7 bases; unmatched junction nucleotides: 13. The CDR3 nucleotides read TGTGCCAGCACCCCAGGGGGACAGGGAAGTCGTGGCTACACCTTC. Its protein product is CASTPGGQGSRGYTF.

This clonotype appeared a few times. The chain recombines TRBV20-1 with TRBJ2-3; 11 bases fit TRBD2. Trimming removed 0 bases from V and 4 bases from J; junction bases left unmatched: 3. Germline loops: CDR1 DFQATT, CDR2 SNEGSKA (reference sequence). The CDR3 is made up of 15 amino acids. CDR3 protein: CSARETSGDPDTQYF. The CDR3 DNA sequence: TGCAGTGCTAGAGAGACTAGCGGGGACCCAGATACGCAGTATTTT.

The chain employs TRBV7-3 and TRBJ2-1; D may be TRBD2 (6 bases). Trimming took 6 bases from V and 0 from J, leaving 15 bases between them. Germline V gene lookup returns CDR1 SGHTA and CDR2 FQGTGA. CDR3 length: 16 residues. The CDR3 nucleotides are TGTGCCAGCAGTTATAGCGGATCCGGCTCCTACAATGAGCAGTTCTTC. Protein product: CASSYSGSGSYNEQFF.

This clonotype was seen more than once but under ten times. The chain has TRBV7-2 and TRBJ2-5, with TRBD1 matching 7 bases. Germline V CDR1 and CDR2: SGHTA, FQGNSA. The CDR3 consists of 16 residues. The trim removed 5 bases at V and 5 bases at J, leaving 14 bases unmatched. CDR3 amino acids: CASSPQTGSFRETQYF. CDR3 nucleotides: TGTGCCAGCAGCCCACAGACAGGGTCTTTTCGGGAGACCCAGTACTTC.

This clonotype has only a few counts. This chain connects TRBV27 to TRBJ2-7, with D perhaps given as TRBD1 or TRBD2 (5 bases each). Germline-derived CDR1 and CDR2 are MNHEY and SMNVEV (reference sequence). This CDR3 has 13 amino acids. Trimming removed 3 bases at V and 3 bases at J, with 9 bases between. As DNA, the CDR3 is TGTGCCAGCAGTTTTAGGGACCGCTACGAGCAGTACTTC. It translates to CASSFRDRYEQYF.

The V call is TRBV4-1, the J call TRBJ2-3, with 12 positions matching TRBD2. The CDR3 has 17 residues. The V gene end was trimmed by 4 bases and the J gene end by 6 bases; junction bases not matched to a gene: 11. Germline V lookup: CDR1 MGHRA, CDR2 YSYEKL. The CDR3 DNA follows: TGCGCCAGCAGCCGTTCCTCTAGCGGGAGGGCCGGCGATACGCAGTATTTT. It is translated as CASSRSSSGRAGDTQYF.

This rearrangement joins TRBV5-1 to TRBJ1-1, with D uncertain. The CDR3 is 15 residues long. Germline CDR1 SGHRS, CDR2 YFSETQ. Trimming took 4 bases from V and 6 from J, leaving 19 bases between them. In DNA form, the CDR3 reads TGCGCCAGCAGCCTGTCCCCGGACCCCTTATCTGAAGCTTTCTTT. Its translation: CASSLSPDPLSEAFF.